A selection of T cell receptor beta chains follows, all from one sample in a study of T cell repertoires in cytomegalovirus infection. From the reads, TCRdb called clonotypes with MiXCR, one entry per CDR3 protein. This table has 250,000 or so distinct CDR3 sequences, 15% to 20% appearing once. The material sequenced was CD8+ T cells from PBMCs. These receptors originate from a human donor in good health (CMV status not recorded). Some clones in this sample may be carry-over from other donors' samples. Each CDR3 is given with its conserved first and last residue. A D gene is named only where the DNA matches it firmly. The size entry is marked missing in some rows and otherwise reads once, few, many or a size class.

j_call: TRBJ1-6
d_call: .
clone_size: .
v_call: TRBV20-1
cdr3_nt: TGCAGTGCCAACTCTCTTTATAATTCACCCCTCCACTTT
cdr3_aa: CSANSLYNSPLHF

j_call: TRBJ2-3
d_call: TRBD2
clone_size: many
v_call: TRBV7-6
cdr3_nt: TGTGCCAGCAGCCGTACACTAGCGGCGAGCACAGATACGCAGTATTTT
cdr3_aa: CASSRTLAASTDTQYF

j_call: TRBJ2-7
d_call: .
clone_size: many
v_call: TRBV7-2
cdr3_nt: TGTGCCAGCAGCTTAGACTGGACGTCTGGACCCTACGAGCAGTACTTC
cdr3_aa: CASSLDWTSGPYEQYF

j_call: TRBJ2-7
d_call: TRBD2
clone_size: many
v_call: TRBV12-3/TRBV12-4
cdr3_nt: TGTGCCAGCACCCTAGCGGGGGGCGAGCAGTACTTC
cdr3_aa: CASTLAGGEQYF

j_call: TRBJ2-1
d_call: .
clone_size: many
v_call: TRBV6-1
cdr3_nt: TGTGCCAGCAGTGAAGCGATATACAATGAGCAGTTCTTC
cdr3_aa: CASSEAIYNEQFF

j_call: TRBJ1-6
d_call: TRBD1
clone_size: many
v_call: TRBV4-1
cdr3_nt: TGCGCCAGCAGCCAGAGCCGGGACAGGGGGCGCCCCCTCCACTTT
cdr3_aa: CASSQSRDRGRPLHF

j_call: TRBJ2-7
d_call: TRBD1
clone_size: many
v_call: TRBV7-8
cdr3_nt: TGTGCCAGCAGCTTACCCGAAGGACAGGTACTCTCCTACGAGCAGTACTTC
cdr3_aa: CASSLPEGQVLSYEQYF

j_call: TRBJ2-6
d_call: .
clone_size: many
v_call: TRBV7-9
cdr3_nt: TGTGCCAGCAGCTCCACCCGGGACACCGAATTCTCTGGGGCCAACGTCCTGACTTTC
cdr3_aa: CASSSTRDTEFSGANVLTF

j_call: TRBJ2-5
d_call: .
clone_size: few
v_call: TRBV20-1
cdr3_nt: TGCAGTGCGAATCCCGGGACGGAGCAAGAGACCCAGTACTTC
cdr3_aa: CSANPGTEQETQYF

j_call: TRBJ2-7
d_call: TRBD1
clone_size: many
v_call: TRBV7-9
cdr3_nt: TGTGCCAACGGGGACAGGGGATCCGAGCAGTACTTC
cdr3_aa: CANGDRGSEQYF

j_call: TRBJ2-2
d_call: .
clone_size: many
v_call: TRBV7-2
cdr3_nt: TGTGCCAGCAGCTCGATCGGTTCCGGGGAGCTGTTTTTT
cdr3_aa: CASSSIGSGELFF

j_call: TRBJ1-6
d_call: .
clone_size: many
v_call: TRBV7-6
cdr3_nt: TGTGCCAGCAGCTTAGATGGGGACATCCTCAATTCACCCCTCCACTTT
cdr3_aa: CASSLDGDILNSPLHF

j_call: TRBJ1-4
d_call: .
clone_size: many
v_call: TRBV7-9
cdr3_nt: TGTGCCAGTGCAGAGAATGAAAAACTGTTTTTT
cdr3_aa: CASAENEKLFF

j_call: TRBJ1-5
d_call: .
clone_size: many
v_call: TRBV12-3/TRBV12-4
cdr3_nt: TGTGCCAATTCGGGCAATCAGCCCCAGCATTTT
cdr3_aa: CANSGNQPQHF

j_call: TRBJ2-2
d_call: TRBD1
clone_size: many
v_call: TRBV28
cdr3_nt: TGTGCCAGCAGTCCACGGACAGGCACCGGGGAGCTGTTTTTT
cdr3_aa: CASSPRTGTGELFF

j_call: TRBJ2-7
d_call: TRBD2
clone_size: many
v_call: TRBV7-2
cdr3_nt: TGTGCCAGCAGGTCCGGGACTAGCGAATACTACGAGCAGTACTTC
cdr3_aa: CASRSGTSEYYEQYF

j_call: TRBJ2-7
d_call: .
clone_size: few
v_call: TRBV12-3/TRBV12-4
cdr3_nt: TGTGCCAGCAGTTTAGAGGCGCACTCCTACGAGCAGTACTTC
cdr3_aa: CASSLEAHSYEQYF

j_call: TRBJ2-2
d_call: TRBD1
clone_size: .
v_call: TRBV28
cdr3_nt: TGTGCCAGCAGGTTGGGACAGTTAAACACCGGGGAGCTGTTTTTT
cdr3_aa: CASRLGQLNTGELFF

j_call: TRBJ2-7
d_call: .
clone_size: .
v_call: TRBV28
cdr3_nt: TGTGCCAGCGGGCAGGTGGACGCCTACGAGCAGTACTTC
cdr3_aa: CASGQVDAYEQYF

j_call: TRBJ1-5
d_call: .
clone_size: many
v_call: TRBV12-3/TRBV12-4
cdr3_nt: TGTGCCAGCAGTTTCCGGCAGGAGTCCGTAGGGGTGGCCCAGCATTTT
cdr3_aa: CASSFRQESVGVAQHF

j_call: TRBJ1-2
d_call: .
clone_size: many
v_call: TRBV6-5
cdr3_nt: TGTGCCAGCACTGACAGCTATGGCTACACCTTC
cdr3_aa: CASTDSYGYTF

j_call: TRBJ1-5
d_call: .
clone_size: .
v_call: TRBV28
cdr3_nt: TGTGCCAGCAGTTCAAGGCTACATAGCAATCAGCCCCAGCATTTT
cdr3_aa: CASSSRLHSNQPQHF

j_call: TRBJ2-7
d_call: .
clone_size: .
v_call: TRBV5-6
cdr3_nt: TGTGCCAGCAGCTCGGCGGGCCCCGGCGAGCAGTACTTC
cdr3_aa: CASSSAGPGEQYF

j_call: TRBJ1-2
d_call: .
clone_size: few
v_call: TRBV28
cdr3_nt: TGTGCCATCCAAACCCCCGACGGACTATATGGCTACACCTTC
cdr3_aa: CAIQTPDGLYGYTF

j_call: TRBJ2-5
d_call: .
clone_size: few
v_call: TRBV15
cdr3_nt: TGTGCCACCAGCAGAGTTGGGGGGCGTGTAGAGACCCAGTACTTC
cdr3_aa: CATSRVGGRVETQYF

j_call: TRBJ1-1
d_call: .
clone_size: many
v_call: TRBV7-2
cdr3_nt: TGTGCCAGCAGCCCCCCGGACAGCTTGAACACTGAAGCTTTCTTT
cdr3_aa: CASSPPDSLNTEAFF

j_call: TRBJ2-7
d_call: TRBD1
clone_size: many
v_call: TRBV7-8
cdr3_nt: TGTGCCAGCAGCTACTCGCCCTCGGGGGGACAGGGCACCTACGAGCAGTACTTC
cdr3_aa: CASSYSPSGGQGTYEQYF

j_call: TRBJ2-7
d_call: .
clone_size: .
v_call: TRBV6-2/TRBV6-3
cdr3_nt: TGTGCCAGCAGCAGCACCCGGGACATATTCTACGAGCAGTACTTC
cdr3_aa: CASSSTRDIFYEQYF

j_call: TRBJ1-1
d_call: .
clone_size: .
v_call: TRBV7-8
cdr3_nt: TGTGCCAGCAGCCCAGTAGGGGCTCTGAACACTGAAGCTTTCTTT
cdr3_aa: CASSPVGALNTEAFF

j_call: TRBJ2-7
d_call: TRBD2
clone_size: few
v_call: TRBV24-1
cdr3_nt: TGTGCCACCAGTGATCCCCGGGACTACACCTACGAGCAGTACTTC
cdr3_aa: CATSDPRDYTYEQYF

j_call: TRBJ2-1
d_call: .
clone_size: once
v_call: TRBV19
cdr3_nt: TGTGCCAGTAGTACAGACGAATACAATGAGCAGTTCTTC
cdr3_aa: CASSTDEYNEQFF

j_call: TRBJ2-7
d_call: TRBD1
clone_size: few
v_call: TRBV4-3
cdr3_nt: TGCGCCAGCAGCCAGGGGCCGGGACAGGGCATTTACGAGCAGTACTTC
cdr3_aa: CASSQGPGQGIYEQYF

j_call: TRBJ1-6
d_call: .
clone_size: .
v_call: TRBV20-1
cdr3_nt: TGCAGCCACCGCCGGGTCACAGTTGACTATTATAATTCACCCCTCCACTTT
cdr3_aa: CSHRRVTVDYYNSPLHF

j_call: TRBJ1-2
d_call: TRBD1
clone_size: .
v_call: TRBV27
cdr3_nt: TGTGCCAACAGAGAGACAGGGGCCTATGGCTACACCTTC
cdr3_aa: CANRETGAYGYTF

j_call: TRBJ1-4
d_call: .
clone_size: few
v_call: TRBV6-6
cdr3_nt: TGTGCCAGCAGTTACGATTTTGAAAAACTGTTTTTT
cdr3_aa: CASSYDFEKLFF

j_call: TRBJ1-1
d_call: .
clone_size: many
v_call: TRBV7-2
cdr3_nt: TGTGCCAGCAGCTTAGCACGATCGAACACTGAAGCTTTCTTT
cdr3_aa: CASSLARSNTEAFF